Described below is a single TCR beta chain sequence and its context. The antigen remains undetermined. The PCR had 60 Vbeta and 13 Jbeta primers. The data were produced by immunoSEQ multiplex PCR, yet TCRdb's version contains in-frame clones alone and is incomplete. Among about 160,000 clones listed, under 75% were seen once. CDR3 length equals 15 residues. Trimming took 0 bases from V and 7 from J; bases not matched to a gene: 5. Germline values: CDR1 LGHNA, CDR2 YSLEER. This entry is derived from a study of cytomegalovirus exposure and HLA in healthy donors. Study-level results: Later genetic work tied a missense DCLRE1C variant to beta-chain V and J trimming. In an earlier analysis, most TCR beta V segments were productive about 87% or about 30% of the time. At a 0.05 false discovery rate, a later analysis found approximately 15,000 TCR beta sequences to be associated with HLA alleles. The study designated 150 or so TCR beta chains cytomegalovirus-associated.

This TCR derives from a man aged 35 to 55 in good health and CMV-seropositive. The sample taken for sequencing was PBMCs. The chain employs TRBV4-3 and TRBJ1-4, with 7 bases identical to TRBD1. In DNA, the CDR3 is TGCGCCAGCAGCCAAGAGACAAACAGGGGTGAAAAACTGTTTTTT. Amino acid sequence: CASSQETNRGEKLFF.